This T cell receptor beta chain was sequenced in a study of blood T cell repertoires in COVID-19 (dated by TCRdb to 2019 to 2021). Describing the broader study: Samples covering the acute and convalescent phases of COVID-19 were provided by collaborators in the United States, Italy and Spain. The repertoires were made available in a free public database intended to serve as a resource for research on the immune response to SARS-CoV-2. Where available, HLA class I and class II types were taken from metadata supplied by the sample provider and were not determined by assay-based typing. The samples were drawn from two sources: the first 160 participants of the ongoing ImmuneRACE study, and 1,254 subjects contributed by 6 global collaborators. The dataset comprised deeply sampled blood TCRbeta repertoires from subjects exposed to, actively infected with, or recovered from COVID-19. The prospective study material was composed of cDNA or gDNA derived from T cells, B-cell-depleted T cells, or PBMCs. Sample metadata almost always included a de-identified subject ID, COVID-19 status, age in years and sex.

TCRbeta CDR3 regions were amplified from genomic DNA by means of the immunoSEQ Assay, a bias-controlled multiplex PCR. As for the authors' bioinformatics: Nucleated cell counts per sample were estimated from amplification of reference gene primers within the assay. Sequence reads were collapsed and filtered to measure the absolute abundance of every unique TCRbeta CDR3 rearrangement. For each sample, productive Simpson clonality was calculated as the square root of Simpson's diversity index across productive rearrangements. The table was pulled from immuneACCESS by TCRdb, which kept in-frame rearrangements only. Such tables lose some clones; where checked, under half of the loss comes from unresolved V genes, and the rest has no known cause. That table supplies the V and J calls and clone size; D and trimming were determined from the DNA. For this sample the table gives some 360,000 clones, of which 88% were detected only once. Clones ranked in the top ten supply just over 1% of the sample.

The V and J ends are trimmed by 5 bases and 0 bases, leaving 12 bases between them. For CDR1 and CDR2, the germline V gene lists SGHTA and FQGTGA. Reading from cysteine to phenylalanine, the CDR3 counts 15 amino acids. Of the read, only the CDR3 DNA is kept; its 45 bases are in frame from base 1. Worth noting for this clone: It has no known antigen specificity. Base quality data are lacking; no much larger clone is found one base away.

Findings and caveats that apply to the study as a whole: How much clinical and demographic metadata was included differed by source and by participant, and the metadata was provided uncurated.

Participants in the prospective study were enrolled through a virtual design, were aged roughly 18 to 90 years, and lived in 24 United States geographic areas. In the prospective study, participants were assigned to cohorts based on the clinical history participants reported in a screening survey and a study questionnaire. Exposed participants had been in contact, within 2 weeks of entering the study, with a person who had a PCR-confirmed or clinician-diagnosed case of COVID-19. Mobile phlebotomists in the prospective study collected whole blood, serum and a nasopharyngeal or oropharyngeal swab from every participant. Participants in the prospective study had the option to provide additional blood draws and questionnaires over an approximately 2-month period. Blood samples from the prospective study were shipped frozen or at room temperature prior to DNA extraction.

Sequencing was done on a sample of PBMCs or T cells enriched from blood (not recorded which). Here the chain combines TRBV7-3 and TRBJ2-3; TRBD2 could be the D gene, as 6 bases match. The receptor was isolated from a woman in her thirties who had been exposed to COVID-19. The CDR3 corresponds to CASSTHAGSTDTQYF. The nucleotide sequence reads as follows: TGTGCCAGCAGCACCCACGCGGGGAGCACAGATACGCAGTATTTT.